These 21 T cell receptor beta chains share one sample of origin, sequenced in a study of tissue T cells after allogeneic stem cell transplantation. The data were produced by immunoSEQ multiplex PCR, yet TCRdb's version contains in-frame clones alone and is incomplete. The repertoire consists of 7,000 to 9,500 clones, with 55% to 75% occurring once and the leading ten covering roughly 0.83%. The sample was blood. Source of these receptors: a female BALB/c mouse in good health. This line is of MHC haplotype H2-d.

Concerning this clone: Genes and germline are mouse. Coverage ceases 1 residue before the CDR3 finishes, and the germline J gene fills in the end. J is TRBJ1-3 and V is TRBV5, with no clear D. V dropped 0 bases and J dropped 0 bases, with 6 bases sitting between them. Germline V gives CDR1 LGHNA, CDR2 YNLKQL (reference sequence). This CDR3 is built from 15 residues. The part of the CDR3 DNA that was read is TGTGCCAGCAGCCAAGATAGCAATTCTGGAAATACGCTCTAT. Translated: CASSQDSNSGNTLY. Given in full, the CDR3 is CASSQDSNSGNTLYF.

On this clone itself: Each gene name is a mouse one. The missing CDR3 end, 1 residue past where the read stops, is filled in from the germline J gene. The chain has TRBV19 and TRBJ2-7, with 7 nucleotides matching TRBD1. The V segment lost 5 bases and the J segment 0 bases; nucleotides outside the gene matches: 5. The CDR3 sequence is 14 residues long. The germline V gene encodes CDR1 FNHDT and CDR2 SITEND (reference sequence). The sequenced CDR3 bases are TGTGCCAGCAGATACCGGGACAGCTCCTATGAACAGTAC. Amino acid sequence: CASRYRDSSYEQY. The whole CDR3 protein is CASRYRDSSYEQYF.

With regard to this clone: Gene names and germline match the mouse. The read stops 1 residue short of the end of the CDR3; the missing end is completed from the germline J gene. The chain couples TRBV2 to TRBJ2-7, with 11 nucleotides matching TRBD2. The CDR3 consists of 15 residues. The germline gives CDR1 LGHNA, CDR2 YSYQKL. V lost 0 bases to trimming and J lost 4 bases; unmatched junction nucleotides: 2. The sequenced CDR3 bases are TGTGCCAGCAGCCAAGATGGGACTGGGGGTTATGAACAGTAC. Translated, it gives CASSQDGTGGYEQY. The complete CDR3 sequence is CASSQDGTGGYEQYF.

Note on this clone: Any gene name here is a mouse gene name. The sequence runs out 1 residue before the end of the CDR3; the remainder is reconstructed from the germline J gene. This sequence joins TRBV2 and TRBJ2-5, with D perhaps matching TRBD1 or TRBD2 (5 bases each). The CDR3 loop spans 14 amino acids. CDR1 LGHNA and CDR2 YSYQKL come from the germline V gene. The V gene lost 1 base and the J gene lost 5 bases, with 10 bases spanning the gap. This CDR3 reads CASSQVGDPDTQYF. The sequenced part of the CDR3 DNA is TGTGCCAGCAGCCAAGTTGGGGACCCAGACACCCAGTAC.

Comments on this clone: Genes here carry mouse names. The read ends 1 residue early relative to the CDR3; the germline J gene fills the gap. V usage is TRBV5 and J usage is TRBJ2-3; 9 bases line up with TRBD2. CDR3 length: 16 residues. Trimming at V came to 5 bases and at J to 0 bases, leaving 6 bases not matched to a gene. The germline V gene encodes CDR1 LGHNA and CDR2 YNLKQL (reference sequence). CDR3 DNA, as far as it was read: TGTGCCAGCAGCACCCACTGGGGGGTTAGTGCAGAAACGCTGTAT. It translates to CASSTHWGVSAETLY. The whole CDR3 sequence is CASSTHWGVSAETLYF.

On this clone itself: Mouse gene names and germline throughout. The read finishes 1 residue shy of the CDR3 end, and the germline J gene is used to complete it. Other nucleotide sequences in the sample specify the same CDR3. The chain employs TRBV1 and TRBJ2-3; D is possibly TRBD1 or TRBD2 (5 bases each). Germline V CDR1 and CDR2: NSQYPW, LRSPGD (reference sequence). The CDR3 has 15 amino acids. The ends were cut back, 1 base at V and 0 bases at J, with 8 bases in the middle. The covered CDR3 bases are TGCACCTGCAGTGCAGGGGGGTCTAGTGCAGAAACGCTGTAT. The encoded protein is CTCSAGGSSAETLY. The whole CDR3 protein is CTCSAGGSSAETLYF.

Note on this clone: The listed genes are named as in mouse. The read ends 1 residue shy of where the CDR3 ends; the end is completed using the germline J gene. This chain joins TRBV2 and TRBJ2-4; D is possibly TRBD1 or TRBD2 (6 bases each). The V end lost 0 bases, the J end lost 1 base, and 8 bases lay between the germline ends. The CDR3 totals 15 residues. Germline V lookup: CDR1 LGHNA, CDR2 YSYQKL. Partial CDR3 DNA: TGTGCCAGCAGCCAAGAGGGGGCGGGTCAAAACACCTTGTAC. The encoded protein is CASSQEGAGQNTLY. The whole CDR3 protein reads CASSQEGAGQNTLYF.

Remarks on this clone: The listed genes are named as in mouse. The observed sequence ends 1 residue before the CDR3 terminus, with the missing tail filled in from the germline J gene. The rearrangement joins TRBV1 to TRBJ2-7; no clear D. V was pared by 0 bases and J by 8 bases, with 5 bases between. Germline V gene data show CDR1 as NSQYPW and CDR2 as LRSPGD (reference sequence). This CDR3 spans 11 amino acids. CDR3 sequence reads: CTCSAEQKQYF. The sequenced CDR3 bases are TGCACCTGCAGTGCAGAACAGAAACAGTAC.

In regard to this clone: Gene labels here are mouse ones. The CDR3 extends 1 residue past the end of the read, so its final part is completed from the germline J gene. The chain recombines TRBV19 with TRBJ2-7, with D unclear. The V gene lost 4 bases and the J gene lost 7 bases, with 12 bases spanning the gap. The CDR3 covers 12 residues. Germline V gene sequence: CDR1 FNHDT, CDR2 SITEND (reference sequence). Partial CDR3 DNA: TGTGCCAGCAGTCCAGATGGGTGGGAACAGTAC. This sequence encodes CASSPDGWEQY. From start to end, the CDR3 is CASSPDGWEQYF.

In the case of this clone: Gene names refer to mouse genes. Sequencing ends 1 residue short of the CDR3 end; the germline J gene provides the rest. The chain joins TRBV13-1 to TRBJ2-1; 7 bases fit TRBD1. Germline-derived CDR1 and CDR2 are NSHNY and SYGAGN. The CDR3 totals 14 residues. The V segment lost 2 bases and the J segment 6 bases; nucleotides outside the gene matches: 5. CDR3 in amino acids: CASSETGVIAEQFF. The part of the CDR3 DNA that was read is TGTGCCAGCAGTGAAACAGGGGTTATTGCTGAGCAGTTC.

In regard to this clone: Gene names follow the mouse nomenclature. The DNA read from the CDR3 is TGTGCCAGCGGTGAACTGGGGTCAAACACCGGGCAGCTCTAC. This codes for CASGELGSNTGQLY. The complete CDR3 reads CASGELGSNTGQLYF. This chain uses TRBV13-2 with TRBJ2-2; 7 bases are a match to TRBD2. The CDR3 is cut off 1 residue early in the read; its end comes from the germline J gene. V shed 2 bases, J shed 0 bases, and the junction held 1 base outside the gene matches. This CDR3 is built from 15 residues. CDR1 NNHNN and CDR2 SYGAGS come from the germline V gene (reference sequence).

A remark on this clone: Each gene name is a mouse one. From the germline J gene comes the end of the CDR3, since the read stops 1 residue before it. The chain joins TRBV5 to TRBJ2-4; D is perhaps TRBD2 (5 bases). The germline gives CDR1 LGHNA, CDR2 YNLKQL (reference sequence). V shed 0 bases and J shed 4 bases, with 8 bases lying between them. CDR3 length equals 14 residues. The DNA read from the CDR3 is TGTGCCAGCAGCCAAGAGGTTGGGGAAAACACCTTGTAC. Translation: CASSQEVGENTLY. The full-length CDR3 reads as CASSQEVGENTLYF.

On this clone itself: The gene names given are mouse names. Coverage ceases 1 residue before the CDR3 finishes, and the germline J gene fills in the end. V is TRBV20 and J is TRBJ2-1; possible D gene TRBD2, 6 bases. Germline V gene sequence: CDR1 GFQATS, CDR2 STVNSAI. The CDR3 covers 14 residues. The V end was cut by 0 bases, the J end by 1 base, with 7 bases between. The part of the CDR3 DNA that was read is TGTGGTGCTAGGGACTGGGGAAACTATGCTGAGCAGTTC. Protein sequence: CGARDWGNYAEQF. From start to end, the CDR3 is CGARDWGNYAEQFF.

Note on this clone: Gene labels here are mouse ones. The read finishes 1 residue shy of the CDR3 end, and the germline J gene is used to complete it. This chain joins TRBV19 and TRBJ1-2; D is ambiguous. The CDR3 has 12 amino acids. CDR1 FNHDT and CDR2 SITEND come from the germline V gene (reference sequence). V was pared by 0 bases and J by 5 bases, with 5 bases between. CDR3 amino acids: CASSIGDSDYTF. CDR3 bases read: TGTGCCAGCAGTATAGGGGATTCCGACTACACC.

A remark on this clone: Mouse gene names apply. The read ends 1 residue before the CDR3 terminus; that terminus is restored from the germline J gene. The V call is TRBV13-2, the J call TRBJ2-5; D might be TRBD2 (5 bases). The CDR3 is made up of 13 amino acids. Trimming removed 1 base from V and 2 bases from J, with 5 bases in between. From germline, CDR1 is NNHNN and CDR2 SYGAGS (reference sequence). The sequenced CDR3 bases are TGTGCCAGCGGTGATCTGGGCCAAGACACCCAGTAC. Residues: CASGDLGQDTQY. In full, the CDR3 is CASGDLGQDTQYF.

On this clone itself: These gene names are mouse names. The read ends 1 residue before the CDR3 terminus; that terminus is restored from the germline J gene. The chain combines TRBV14 with TRBJ2-2, with D uncertain. The V and J ends lost 3 bases and 4 bases respectively, with 4 bases between them. This CDR3 comprises 12 residues. In germline, CDR1 is SGHDT, CDR2 FRDEAV. The covered CDR3 bases are TGTGCCAGCAGTTCAGGCACCGGGCAGCTCTAC. Protein product: CASSSGTGQLY. The whole CDR3 reads CASSSGTGQLYF.

This clone has a handful of counts. Gene names and germline match the mouse. The DNA read from the CDR3 is TGTGCCAGCAGCTCCGGGACAGGGTATGAACAGTAC. This gives the protein CASSSGTGYEQY. The whole CDR3 sequence reads CASSSGTGYEQYF. The gene calls are TRBV4 and TRBJ2-7; TRBD1 matches at 9 bases. The CDR3 extends 1 residue past the end of the read, so its final part is completed from the germline J gene. The junction had 2 bases not matched to a gene; V was cut back by 4 bases and J by 4 bases. CDR1 is LGHDT and CDR2 is YNNKQL in the germline V gene (reference sequence). The CDR3 sequence is 13 residues long.

This clone was counted a single time. The gene names given are mouse names. The sequenced CDR3 bases are TGTGGTGCTAGGGGGGCTGCAGAAACGCTGTAT. Translating gives CGARGAAETLY. The whole CDR3 reads CGARGAAETLYF. The rearrangement joins TRBV20 to TRBJ2-3; D uncertain. Read sequence stops 1 residue before the CDR3 end, and the germline J gene provides the missing end. Between the trimmed V and J ends, which lost 1 base and 2 bases, there was a span of 4 bases. This CDR3 region has 12 residues. CDR1 GFQATS and CDR2 STVNSAI come from the germline V gene. Using reference TRBV20 and TRBJ2-3 for the parts outside the CDR3, the full variable domain is GALVYQYPRRTICKSGTSMRMECQAVGFQATSVAWYRQSPQKTFELIALSTVNSAIKYEQNFTQEKFPISHPNLSFSSMTVLNAYLEDRGLYLCGARGAAETLYFGSGTRLTVL.

Comments on this clone: Germline and genes here are mouse. CDR3 loop: CGASGTDSAETLYF. Incomplete CDR3 DNA: TGTGGTGCTAGCGGGACAGATAGTGCAGAAACGCTGTAT. The chain couples TRBV20 to TRBJ2-3; 7 bases fit TRBD1. The CDR3 extends 1 residue past the end of the read, so its final part is completed from the germline J gene. This CDR3 has 14 amino acids. CDR1 is GFQATS and CDR2 is STVNSAI in the germline V gene. V lost 3 bases, J lost 0 bases, and 3 bases stayed unmatched.

On this clone: Genes here carry mouse names. The CDR3 is cut off 1 residue early in the read; its end comes from the germline J gene. This chain links TRBV13-2 with TRBJ1-1, with TRBD1 as a possible D gene (5 bases). Trimming left V 2 bases short and J 0 bases short, with 11 bases between. The CDR3 covers 15 residues. The germline CDR1 and CDR2 sequences are NNHNN and SYGAGS (reference sequence). Partial CDR3 DNA: TGTGCCAGCGGTGAATCGGCAGGGTCAAACACAGAAGTCTTC. Translating gives CASGESAGSNTEVF. The whole CDR3 sequence reads CASGESAGSNTEVFF.

The sample holds a few counts of this clone. The gene symbols are mouse symbols. Coverage ceases 1 residue before the CDR3 finishes, and the germline J gene fills in the end. This chain joins TRBV19 and TRBJ2-7, with TRBD1 as a possible D gene (6 bases). Trimming pared 4 bases from V and 4 bases from J, leaving 12 bases between. The germline V gene encodes CDR1 FNHDT and CDR2 SITEND (reference sequence). The CDR3 runs to 13 residues. The CDR3 reads CASSHRDIYEQYF. The part of the CDR3 DNA that was read is TGTGCCAGCAGTCACCGGGACATATATGAACAGTAC.